This T cell receptor beta chain was profiled in a study of blood T cell repertoires in COVID-19. About the research overall: From the United States, Italy and Spain came samples of acute and convalescent COVID-19. T cells, B-cell-depleted T cells, or PBMCs supplied cDNA or gDNA.

Sequencing was performed with immunoSEQ multiplex PCR; in TCRdb, only in-frame clones are kept and a portion is missing. The profile shows about 230,000 clones, about nine tenths of them singletons. The V end lost 4 bases, the J end lost 6 bases, and 11 bases lay between the germline ends. The CDR3 is made up of 12 amino acids. Germline V gene lookup returns CDR1 SGHRS and CDR2 YFSETQ. The sample consisted of peripheral blood. V usage is TRBV5-1 and J usage is TRBJ2-7; D is perhaps TRBD1 (6 bases). This TCR derives from a man aged 50-60 years with COVID-19, enrolled during active disease. Here the CDR3 reads CASSVDRREQYF. CDR3 DNA sequence: TGCGCCAGCAGCGTGGACAGACGCGAGCAGTACTTC. Variable domain in full (rest from reference TRBV5-1 and TRBJ2-7): KAGVTQTPRYLIKTRGQQVTLSCSPISGHRSVSWYQQTPGQGLQFLFEYFSETQRNKGNFPGRFSGRQFSNSRSEMNVSTLELGDSALYLCASSVDRREQYFGPGTRLTVT.